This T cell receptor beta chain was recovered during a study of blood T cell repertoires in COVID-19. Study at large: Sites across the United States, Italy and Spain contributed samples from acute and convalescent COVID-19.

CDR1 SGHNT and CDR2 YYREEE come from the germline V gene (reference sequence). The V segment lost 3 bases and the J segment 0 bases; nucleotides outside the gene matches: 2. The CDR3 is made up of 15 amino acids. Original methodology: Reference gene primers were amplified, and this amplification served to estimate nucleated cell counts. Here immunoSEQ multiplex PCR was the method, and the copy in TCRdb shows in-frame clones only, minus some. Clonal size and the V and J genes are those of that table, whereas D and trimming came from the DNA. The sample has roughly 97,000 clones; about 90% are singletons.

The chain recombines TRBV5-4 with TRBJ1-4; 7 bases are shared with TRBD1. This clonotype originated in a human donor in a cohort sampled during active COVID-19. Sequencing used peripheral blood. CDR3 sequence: CASSSQGATNEKLFF. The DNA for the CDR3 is TGTGCCAGCAGCTCTCAGGGGGCAACTAATGAAAAACTGTTTTTT.